Listed below are T cell receptor beta chains from one sample, sequenced in a study of technical replicates of blood from a few donors. Libraries were prepared by immunoSEQ multiplex PCR; TCRdb keeps only in-frame clonotypes and omits some of them. The sample holds about 70,000 clones, around 87% seen once. The source material was PBMCs. These receptor sequences come from a human donor in good health. Some clones in this sample may be carry-over from other donors' samples. CDR3s include the opening cysteine and the closing phenylalanine or tryptophan. Each record gives: J gene, clone size, D gene, V gene, CDR3 protein, CDR3 DNA. D genes are given only for firm matches. Clone size is not always given. Where it is, it says once, few, many or a class for expanded clones.

>TRBJ2-7|-|-|TRBV23-1
CASHRGSMFAVSYEQYF
TGCGCCAGCCACCGGGGGAGCATGTTCGCCGTTTCCTACGAGCAGTACTTC
>TRBJ2-3|-|-|TRBV4-3
CASSQAMTGTDTQYF
TGCGCCAGCAGCCAAGCGATGACAGGCACAGATACGCAGTATTTT
>TRBJ1-6|few|TRBD1|TRBV4-1
CASSNRDRGSPLHF
TGCGCCAGCAGCAACCGGGACAGGGGTTCACCCCTCCACTTT
>TRBJ1-4|-|-|TRBV6-1
CASSTPGRGQEKLFF
TGTGCCAGCAGTACTCCGGGGAGGGGCCAAGAAAAACTGTTTTTT
>TRBJ1-6|-|TRBD1|TRBV11-2
CASSATGDSPLHF
TGTGCCAGCAGCGCAACAGGGGATTCACCCCTCCACTTT
>TRBJ2-7|-|-|TRBV7-2
CASKGSPQGGFSYEQYF
TGTGCCAGCAAGGGGTCACCACAGGGCGGTTTCTCCTACGAGCAGTACTTC
>TRBJ2-7|once|-|TRBV27
CASSLSGGFNEQYF
TGTGCCAGCAGTTTATCAGGAGGGTTCAACGAGCAGTACTTC
>TRBJ1-2|once|TRBD1|TRBV7-2
CASSFGTGDYGYTF
TGTGCCAGCAGCTTCGGGACAGGGGACTATGGCTACACCTTC
>TRBJ1-5|-|TRBD1|TRBV25-1
CASSETGAQPQHF
TGTGCCAGCAGTGAGACAGGGGCTCAGCCCCAGCATTTT
>TRBJ2-7|few|TRBD2|TRBV7-3
CATGGLAGEISYEQYF
TGTGCCACAGGGGGACTAGCGGGGGAGATCTCCTACGAGCAGTACTTC
>TRBJ1-1|-|-|TRBV6-5
CASSPKVVGGGF
TGTGCCAGCAGTCCGAAGGTTGTGGGGGGAGGATTT
>TRBJ2-1|-|-|TRBV4-2
CASSQVRGGEQFF
TGTGCCAGCAGCCAAGTACGGGGTGGTGAGCAGTTCTTC
>TRBJ2-1|-|TRBD2|TRBV11-1
CASSPGIAGGPGNEQFF
TGTGCCAGCAGCCCCGGGATAGCGGGGGGGCCTGGCAATGAGCAGTTCTTC
>TRBJ1-2|-|TRBD1|TRBV6-5
CASGRDRGPDYGYTF
TGTGCCAGCGGCCGAGACAGGGGGCCCGACTATGGCTACACCTTC
>TRBJ2-1|-|TRBD2|TRBV5-6
CASSLTSGIYNEQFF
TGTGCCAGCAGCCTAACTAGCGGGATCTACAATGAGCAGTTCTTC
>TRBJ1-4|-|-|TRBV2
CASSEGGPLEKLFF
TGTGCCAGCAGTGAGGGTGGGCCGTTGGAAAAACTGTTTTTT
>TRBJ1-2|-|-|TRBV7-3
CATGEGGRRDGYTF
TGTGCCACGGGGGAGGGTGGGCGACGAGATGGCTACACCTTC
>TRBJ2-1|few|-|TRBV7-9
CASSELQGAGEQFF
TGTGCCAGCAGCGAACTCCAGGGAGCGGGTGAGCAGTTCTTC
>TRBJ2-3|-|-|TRBV30
CALLSGGTDTQYF
TGTGCCTTACTGTCGGGGGGCACAGATACGCAGTATTTT
>TRBJ2-5|-|-|TRBV7-9
CASSSGLEETQYF
TGTGCCAGCAGCTCGGGACTGGAAGAGACCCAGTACTTC
>TRBJ1-1|-|-|TRBV27
CASRSGAGAITEAFF
TGTGCCAGCAGGTCAGGGGCGGGGGCGATCACTGAAGCTTTCTTT
>TRBJ1-4|-|-|TRBV6-1
CASIREATNEKLFF
TGTGCCAGCATCCGGGAGGCCACTAATGAAAAACTGTTTTTT
>TRBJ1-5|-|-|TRBV6-1
CASTVGHGNQPQHF
TGTGCCAGCACAGTCGGACATGGCAATCAGCCCCAGCATTTT
>TRBJ2-3|-|-|TRBV5-4
CASSLAWGTDTQYF
TGTGCCAGCAGCCTAGCATGGGGTACAGATACGCAGTATTTT
>TRBJ1-5|once|-|TRBV6-4
CASTLRRGDPTAQHF
TGTGCCAGCACCTTGCGCAGGGGAGACCCTACTGCCCAGCATTTT
>TRBJ2-2|-|-|TRBV2
CASRSTSHANTGELFF
TGTGCCAGCAGGAGCACCTCGCATGCGAACACCGGGGAGCTGTTTTTT
>TRBJ2-2|few|-|TRBV5-1
CASSLGQQNTGELFF
TGCGCCAGCAGCTTGGGACAACAGAACACCGGGGAGCTGTTTTTT
>TRBJ2-7|-|-|TRBV6-6
CASSPSTGLYEQYF
TGTGCCAGCAGTCCCTCCACGGGACTCTACGAGCAGTACTTC
>TRBJ2-2|once|TRBD2|TRBV4-1
CASSLETSGRSNTGELFF
TGCGCCAGCAGCCTTGAGACTAGCGGGAGGTCGAACACCGGGGAGCTGTTTTTT
>TRBJ2-3|-|TRBD2|TRBV10-3
CAISEKRLAGGTDTQYF
TGTGCCATCAGTGAGAAGCGACTAGCGGGGGGCACAGATACGCAGTATTTT
>TRBJ2-7|-|TRBD2|TRBV5-1
CASSSARERGTSYEQYF
TGCGCCAGCAGCTCCGCCCGGGAGCGGGGGACCTCCTACGAGCAGTACTTC
>TRBJ1-3|-|-|TRBV12-5
CASGLVRSRGNTIYF
TGTGCTAGTGGTTTGGTACGAAGCAGGGGAAACACCATATATTTT